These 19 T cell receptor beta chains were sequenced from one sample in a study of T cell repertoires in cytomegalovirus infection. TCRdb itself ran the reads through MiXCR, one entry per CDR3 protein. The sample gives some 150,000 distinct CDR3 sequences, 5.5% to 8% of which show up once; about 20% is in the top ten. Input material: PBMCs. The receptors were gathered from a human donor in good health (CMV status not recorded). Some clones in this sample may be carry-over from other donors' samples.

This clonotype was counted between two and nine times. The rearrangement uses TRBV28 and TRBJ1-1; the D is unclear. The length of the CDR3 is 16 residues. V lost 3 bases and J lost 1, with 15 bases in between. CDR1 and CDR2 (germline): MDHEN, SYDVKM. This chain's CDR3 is CASSFDESRTNTEAFF. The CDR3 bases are TGTGCCAGCAGTTTTGACGAGTCTAGGACGAACACTGAAGCTTTCTTT.

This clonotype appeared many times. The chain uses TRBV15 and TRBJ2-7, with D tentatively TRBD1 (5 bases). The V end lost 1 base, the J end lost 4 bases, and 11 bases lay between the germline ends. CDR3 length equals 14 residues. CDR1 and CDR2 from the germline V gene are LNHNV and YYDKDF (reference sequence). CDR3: CATSRGRVPYEQYF. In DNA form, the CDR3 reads TGTGCCACCAGCAGAGGCAGGGTCCCTTACGAGCAGTACTTC.

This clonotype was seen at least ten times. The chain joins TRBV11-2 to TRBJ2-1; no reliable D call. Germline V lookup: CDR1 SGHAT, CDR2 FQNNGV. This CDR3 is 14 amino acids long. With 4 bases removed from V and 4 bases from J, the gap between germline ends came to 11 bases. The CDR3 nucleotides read TGTGCCAGCAGCTCACCGACATATTACAATGAGCAGTTCTTC. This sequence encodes CASSSPTYYNEQFF.

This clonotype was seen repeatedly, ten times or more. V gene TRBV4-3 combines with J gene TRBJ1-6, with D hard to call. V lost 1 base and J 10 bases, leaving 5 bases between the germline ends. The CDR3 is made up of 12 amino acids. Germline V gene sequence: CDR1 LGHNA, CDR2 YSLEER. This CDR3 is CASSQAQSPLHF. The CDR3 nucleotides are TGCGCCAGCAGCCAAGCCCAATCACCCCTCCACTTT.

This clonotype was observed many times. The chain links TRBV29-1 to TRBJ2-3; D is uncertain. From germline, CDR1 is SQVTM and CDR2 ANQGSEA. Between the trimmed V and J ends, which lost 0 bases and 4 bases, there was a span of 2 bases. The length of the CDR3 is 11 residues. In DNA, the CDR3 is TGCAGCGTTGAAGAGGCAGATACGCAGTATTTT. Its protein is CSVEEADTQYF.

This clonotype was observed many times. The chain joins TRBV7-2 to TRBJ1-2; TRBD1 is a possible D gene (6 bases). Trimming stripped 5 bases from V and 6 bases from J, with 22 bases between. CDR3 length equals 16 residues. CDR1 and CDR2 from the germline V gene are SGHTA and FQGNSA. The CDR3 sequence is CASSPQGPPTADGYTF. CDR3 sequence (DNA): TGTGCCAGCAGCCCACAGGGCCCGCCTACGGCAGATGGCTACACCTTC.

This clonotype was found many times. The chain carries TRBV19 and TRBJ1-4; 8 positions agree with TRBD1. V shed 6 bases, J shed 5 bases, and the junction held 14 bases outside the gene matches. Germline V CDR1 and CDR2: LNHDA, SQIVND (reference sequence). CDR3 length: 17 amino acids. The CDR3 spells CASRPTGAGTRNEKLFF. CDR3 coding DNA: TGTGCCAGTAGACCGACAGGGGCAGGTACCCGAAATGAAAAACTGTTTTTT. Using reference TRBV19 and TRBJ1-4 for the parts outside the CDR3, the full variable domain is DGGITQSPKYLFRKEGQNVTLSCEQNLNHDAMYWYRQDPGQGLRLIYYSQIVNDFQKGDIAEGYSVSREKKESFPLTVTSAQKNPTAFYLCASRPTGAGTRNEKLFFGSGTQLSVL.

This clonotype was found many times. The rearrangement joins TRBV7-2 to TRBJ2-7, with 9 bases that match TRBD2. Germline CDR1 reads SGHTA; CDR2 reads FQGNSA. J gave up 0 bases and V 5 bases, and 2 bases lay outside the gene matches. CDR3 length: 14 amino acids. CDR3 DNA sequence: TGTGCCAGCAGCCTGACTAGCGGCTCCTACGAGCAGTACTTC. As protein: CASSLTSGSYEQYF.

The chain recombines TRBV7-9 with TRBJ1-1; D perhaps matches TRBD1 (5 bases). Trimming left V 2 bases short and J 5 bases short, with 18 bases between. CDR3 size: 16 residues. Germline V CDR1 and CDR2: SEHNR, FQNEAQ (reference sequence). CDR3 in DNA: TGTGCCAGCAGCTTATTACCAGGGCTCGGCGTGACTGAAGCTTTCTTT. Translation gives CASSLLPGLGVTEAFF.

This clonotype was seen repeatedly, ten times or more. The CDR3 nucleotides read TGTGCCAGCAGCTTAGTAAGCGGTTATAGCAATCAGCCCCAGCATTTT. This codes for CASSLVSGYSNQPQHF. The rearrangement links TRBV7-8 to TRBJ1-5; no definite D call. The germline V and J ends were trimmed by 1 base and 0 bases, with 10 bases remaining between them. The CDR3 sequence is 16 residues long. Germline values: CDR1 SGHVS, CDR2 FQNEAQ.

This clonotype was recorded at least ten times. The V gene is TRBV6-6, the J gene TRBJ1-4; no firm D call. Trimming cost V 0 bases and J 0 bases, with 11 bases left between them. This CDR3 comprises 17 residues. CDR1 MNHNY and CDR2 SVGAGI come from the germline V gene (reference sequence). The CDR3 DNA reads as TGTGCCAGCAGTTACTCGGTTTTGGTTGCAACTAATGAAAAACTGTTTTTT. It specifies CASSYSVLVATNEKLFF.

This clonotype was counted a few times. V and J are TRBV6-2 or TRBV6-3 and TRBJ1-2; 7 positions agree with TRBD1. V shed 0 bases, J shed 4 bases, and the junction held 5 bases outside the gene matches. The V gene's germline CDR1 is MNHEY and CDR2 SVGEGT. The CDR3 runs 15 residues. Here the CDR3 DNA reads TGTGCCAGCAGTTACTCGGCCAGGGACAGCTATGGCTACACCTTC. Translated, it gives CASSYSARDSYGYTF.

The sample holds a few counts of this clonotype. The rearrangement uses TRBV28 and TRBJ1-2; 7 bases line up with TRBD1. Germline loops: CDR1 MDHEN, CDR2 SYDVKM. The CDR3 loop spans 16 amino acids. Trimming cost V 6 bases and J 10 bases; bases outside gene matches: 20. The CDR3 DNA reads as TGTGCCAGCAGCAGAATCGGGACAGCGGGGGCCGGTGTCTACACCTTC. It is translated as CASSRIGTAGAGVYTF.

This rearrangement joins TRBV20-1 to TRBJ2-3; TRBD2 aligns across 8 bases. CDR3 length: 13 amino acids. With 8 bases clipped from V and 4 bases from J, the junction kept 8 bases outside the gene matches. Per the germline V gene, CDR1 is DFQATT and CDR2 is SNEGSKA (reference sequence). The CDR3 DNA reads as TGCAGTTCGGTCGGGGGGGAGGCAGATACGCAGTATTTT. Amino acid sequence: CSSVGGEADTQYF.

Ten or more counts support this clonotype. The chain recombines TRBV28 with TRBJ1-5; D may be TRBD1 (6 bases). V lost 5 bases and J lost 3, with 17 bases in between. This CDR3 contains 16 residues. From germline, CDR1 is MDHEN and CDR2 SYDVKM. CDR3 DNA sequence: TGTGCCAGCAGTCCACTCGCTGGACAGAACAATCAGCCCCAGCATTTT. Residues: CASSPLAGQNNQPQHF.

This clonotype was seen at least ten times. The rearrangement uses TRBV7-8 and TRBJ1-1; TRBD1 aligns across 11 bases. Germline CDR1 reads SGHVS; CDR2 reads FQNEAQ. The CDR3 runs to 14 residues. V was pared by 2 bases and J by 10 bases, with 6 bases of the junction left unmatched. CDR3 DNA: TGTGCCAGCAGCTTATCCGGACAGGGGGCAGGAGCTTTCTTT. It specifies CASSLSGQGAGAFF.

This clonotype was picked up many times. As DNA, the CDR3 is TGTGCCTGGAGTGACAGGGGGGCGAACATTCAGTACTTC. It translates to CAWSDRGANIQYF. The rearrangement joins TRBV30 to TRBJ2-4, with 8 bases lining up with TRBD1. This CDR3 region has 13 residues. J was trimmed by 7 bases and V by 1 base; bases with no gene match: 3. Per the germline V gene, CDR1 is GTSNPN and CDR2 is SVGIG (reference sequence). The full variable domain, in which reference TRBV30 and TRBJ2-4 provide the parts outside the CDR3, is SQTIHQWPATLVQPVGSPLSLECTVEGTSNPNLYWYRQAAGRGLQLLFYSVGIGQISSEVPQNLSASRPQDRQFILSSKKLLLSDSGFYLCAWSDRGANIQYFGAGTRLSVL.

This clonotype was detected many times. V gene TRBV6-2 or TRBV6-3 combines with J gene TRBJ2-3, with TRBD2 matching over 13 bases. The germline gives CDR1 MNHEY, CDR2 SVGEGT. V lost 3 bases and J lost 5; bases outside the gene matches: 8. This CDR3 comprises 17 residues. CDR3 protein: CASSYKRTSGGEDTQYF. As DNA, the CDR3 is TGTGCCAGCAGTTATAAAAGGACTAGCGGGGGAGAAGATACGCAGTATTTT.

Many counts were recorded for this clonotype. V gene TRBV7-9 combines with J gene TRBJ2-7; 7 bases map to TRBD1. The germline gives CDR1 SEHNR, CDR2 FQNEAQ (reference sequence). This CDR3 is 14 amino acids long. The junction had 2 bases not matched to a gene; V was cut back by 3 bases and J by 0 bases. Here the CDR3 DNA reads TGTGCCAGCAGCTTTGAGGGGGCCTCCTACGAGCAGTACTTC. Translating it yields CASSFEGASYEQYF.